Listed here are 32 T cell receptor beta chains from one sample, sequenced in a study of blood T cell repertoires in COVID-19. The protocol was immunoSEQ multiplex PCR, while the TCRdb copy is restricted to in-frame clones and leaves out a portion. The data show approximately 250,000 clones, with 75% to 90% seen just once and 9.5% to 13% held by the top ten. The sample taken for sequencing was peripheral blood. These receptors all stem from a woman in her seventies with COVID-19, enrolled during active disease.

The V gene is TRBV19, the J gene TRBJ1-5; D not resolved. Trimming removed 7 bases at V and 6 bases at J, with 19 bases between. The germline V gene has CDR1 LNHDA and CDR2 SQIVND (reference sequence). There are 15 residues in the CDR3. The DNA of the CDR3 is TGTGCCAGTACGGCATTTGACACCAAAGTTCAGCCCCAGCATTTT. Its protein is CASTAFDTKVQPQHF.

J is TRBJ1-2 and V is TRBV6-2 or TRBV6-3, with unresolved D. Germline-derived CDR1 and CDR2 are MNHEY and SVGEGT. CDR3 size: 15 residues. Trimming left V 6 bases short and J 3 bases short, with 17 bases between. The CDR3 DNA follows: TGTGCCAGCAGCAACACCCCTCGGGTTGACTATGGCTACACCTTC. It yields the protein CASSNTPRVDYGYTF.

The chain combines TRBV9 with TRBJ2-1; D is possibly TRBD2 (6 bases). The CDR3 consists of 16 residues. CDR1 is SGDLS, CDR2 YYNGEE, per germline. The germline V and J ends were trimmed by 0 bases and 4 bases, with 14 bases remaining between them. CDR3 DNA: TGTGCCAGCAGCGTAGGAGGGGACTCGCGATACAATGAGCAGTTCTTC. Amino acids: CASSVGGDSRYNEQFF.

The chain recombines TRBV27 with TRBJ1-1; D perhaps matches TRBD1 (6 bases). With 5 bases removed from V and 4 bases from J, the gap between germline ends came to 14 bases. Germline V gene data show CDR1 as MNHEY and CDR2 as SMNVEV (reference sequence). This CDR3 has 14 residues. The CDR3: CASSGNRVGTEAFF. Written as DNA, the CDR3 is TGTGCCAGCAGTGGTAACAGGGTTGGCACTGAAGCTTTCTTT.

The chain employs TRBV4-1 and TRBJ2-7; D perhaps matches TRBD1 (6 bases). V dropped 0 bases and J dropped 2 bases, with 11 bases sitting between them. This CDR3 has 15 amino acids. Germline values: CDR1 MGHRA, CDR2 YSYEKL. The CDR3 DNA sequence: TGCGCCAGCAGCCAAGAAGAACAGGGCACCTACGAGCAGTACTTC. Translated: CASSQEEQGTYEQYF.

V and J are TRBV7-9 and TRBJ1-3, with D possibly matching TRBD1 (5 bases). This CDR3 is built from 20 residues. The V end lost 7 bases, the J end lost 0 bases, and 28 bases lay between the germline ends. Germline V gene sequence: CDR1 SEHNR, CDR2 FQNEAQ (reference sequence). CDR3 nucleotides: TGTGCCAGCACCAAACGGCCAGGGCTGACTTTCCTATTCTCTGGAAACACCATATATTTT. Translation gives CASTKRPGLTFLFSGNTIYF.

This chain uses TRBV27 with TRBJ2-7, with TRBD1 as a possible D gene (6 bases). V lost 3 bases to trimming and J lost 3 bases, with 21 bases between them. CDR3 size: 17 residues. In germline, CDR1 is MNHEY, CDR2 SMNVEV (reference sequence). The CDR3 nucleotides read TGTGCCAGCAGTTTTCGGTTGGATCCGACAGGACTCTACGAGCAGTACTTC. It encodes CASSFRLDPTGLYEQYF.

This sequence joins TRBV7-8 and TRBJ1-5; 10 bases map to TRBD1. CDR3 length equals 15 residues. Looked up from germline, CDR1 is SGHVS and CDR2 is FQNEAQ. V lost 4 bases to trimming and J lost 7 bases; unmatched junction nucleotides: 7. CDR3 in DNA: TGTGCCAGCAGCTACAGACAGGGGGCGCGGCAGCCCCAGCATTTT. Translated, it gives CASSYRQGARQPQHF.

The chain has TRBV11-2 and TRBJ2-5; weak D call: TRBD1 (5 bases). CDR1 and CDR2 (germline): SGHAT, FQNNGV. The CDR3 runs to 14 residues. The ends were cut back, 1 base at V and 2 bases at J, with 8 bases in the middle. The CDR3 DNA reads TGTGCCAGCAGCTTAGGCAGGACACAAGAGACCCAGTACTTC. Protein sequence: CASSLGRTQETQYF.

On this clone itself: The sample holds other DNA sequences that translate to the same CDR3. V gene TRBV24-1 combines with J gene TRBJ1-1, with 7 bases fitting TRBD1. CDR1 and CDR2 from the germline V gene are KGHDR and SFDVKD. Trimming cost V 4 bases and J 6 bases; bases outside gene matches: 4. The CDR3 has 13 amino acids. Here the CDR3 reads CATSDPDRAEAFF. The DNA of the CDR3 is TGTGCCACCAGTGACCCTGACAGGGCTGAAGCTTTCTTT.

J is TRBJ2-7 and V is TRBV24-1; D unresolved. With 5 bases removed from V and 0 bases from J, the gap between germline ends came to 7 bases. Germline V gives CDR1 KGHDR, CDR2 SFDVKD. The CDR3 runs 13 residues. The CDR3 loop is CATSVYDSYEQYF. In nucleotides, the CDR3 is TGTGCCACCAGTGTCTACGACTCCTACGAGCAGTACTTC.

V is TRBV18 and J is TRBJ2-5; D perhaps matches TRBD2 (6 bases). Trimming left V 4 bases short and J 0 bases short, with 9 bases between. The CDR3 has 14 residues. Germline V gene data show CDR1 as KGHSH and CDR2 as LQKENI. CDR3 DNA: TGTGCCAGCTCACGTTCTAGCGACCAAGAGACCCAGTACTTC. Translating gives CASSRSSDQETQYF.

The count of this clone is one. The rearrangement joins TRBV11-2 to TRBJ2-5; 8 positions agree with TRBD2. In germline, CDR1 is SGHAT, CDR2 FQNNGV. Trimming cost V 1 base and J 4 bases; bases outside gene matches: 2. The CDR3 spans 14 residues. The CDR3 protein is CASSLVLAGETQYF. CDR3 nucleotides: TGTGCCAGCAGCTTAGTCCTAGCGGGAGAGACCCAGTACTTC. The complete variable domain, with remaining parts taken from reference TRBV11-2 and TRBJ2-5, reads EAGVAQSPRYKIIEKRQSVAFWCNPISGHATLYWYQQILGQGPKLLIQFQNNGVVDDSQLPKDRFSAERLKGVDSTLKIQPAKLEDSAVYLCASSLVLAGETQYFGPGTRLLVL.

This chain links TRBV7-6 with TRBJ2-2; tentative D call: TRBD1 (5 bases). The germline V and J ends were trimmed by 1 base and 5 bases, with 17 bases remaining between them. This CDR3 has 17 residues. The germline V gene has CDR1 SGHVS and CDR2 FNYEAQ. The CDR3 here is CASSLGLQGSRTGELFF. CDR3 sequence (DNA): TGTGCCAGCAGCTTAGGATTGCAGGGAAGTAGGACCGGGGAGCTGTTTTTT.

The V gene is TRBV21-1, the J gene TRBJ2-2; the DNA was not used to check the table's D call, TRBD2. TRBV21-1 is a pseudogene segment. This CDR3 comprises 10 residues. The CDR3 DNA is TGTGCCACCCTCCCCGGGGAGCTGTTTTTT. It yields the protein CATLPGELFF.

The chain combines TRBV6-5 with TRBJ2-1; 9 nucleotides agree with TRBD2. The CDR3 spans 15 residues. V lost 6 bases and J lost 6; bases outside the gene matches: 9. CDR1 and CDR2 (germline): MNHEY, SVGAGI. The CDR3 sequence: CASRRLAESGNEQFF. In nucleotides, the CDR3 is TGTGCCAGCAGGAGACTAGCGGAAAGTGGCAATGAGCAGTTCTTC.

This clone was seen only once. This chain connects TRBV7-9 to TRBJ2-5, with TRBD2 as a possible D gene (5 bases). Germline V lookup: CDR1 SEHNR, CDR2 FQNEAQ (reference sequence). The CDR3 totals 15 residues. V was pared by 2 bases and J by 3 bases, with 13 bases between. This CDR3 reads CASSLYLEGKETQYF. In DNA, the CDR3 is TGTGCCAGCAGCTTATATCTTGAGGGAAAAGAGACCCAGTACTTC.

The chain employs TRBV11-1 and TRBJ2-1, with TRBD2 as a possible D gene (7 bases). The CDR3 contains 16 residues. V lost 0 bases and J 5 bases, leaving 14 bases between the germline ends. Looked up from germline, CDR1 is SGHAT and CDR2 is FQDESV (reference sequence). Here the CDR3 reads CASSLAGASGDNEQFF. The CDR3 DNA sequence: TGTGCCAGCAGCTTAGCGGGGGCTAGCGGCGACAATGAGCAGTTCTTC.

Comment on this clone: This sample also contains other DNA sequences that code for the same CDR3. This rearrangement joins TRBV30 to TRBJ1-5, with TRBD1 identical over 8 bases. Looked up from germline, CDR1 is GTSNPN and CDR2 is SVGIG (reference sequence). V lost 3 bases and J lost 4; bases outside the gene matches: 2. CDR3 length: 13 amino acids. The CDR3 sequence: CAWSRQGNQPQHF. Here the CDR3 DNA reads TGTGCCTGGAGCCGACAGGGGAATCAGCCCCAGCATTTT.

The V gene is TRBV7-9, the J gene TRBJ2-2; weak D call: TRBD2 (5 bases). V shed 5 bases and J shed 2 bases, with 9 bases lying between them. Germline assignment: CDR1 SEHNR and CDR2 FQNEAQ (reference sequence). The CDR3 is 14 amino acids. The CDR3 DNA reads as TGTGCCAGCAGCCTAAGCGGAAACACCGGGGAGCTGTTTTTT. It is translated as CASSLSGNTGELFF.

With regard to this clone: An end of the junction does not agree with germline; a read error may underlie this. V gene TRBV10-3 combines with J gene TRBJ2-3, with 10 bases fitting TRBD2. In germline, CDR1 is ENHRY, CDR2 SYGVKD. The CDR3 extends over 16 amino acids. The CDR3 region has the DNA TGTGCCACCAGTGGTCTAGCGGGAGATGAGGCAGATACGCAGTATTTT. Its protein product is CATSGLAGDEADTQYF.

The CDR3 loop reads CSATTGSEAFF. For the CDR3, the DNA is TGCAGTGCAACGACAGGGTCCGAGGCTTTCTTT. The gene calls are TRBV20-1 and TRBJ1-1; 7 nucleotides line up with TRBD1. The CDR3 sequence is 11 residues long. CDR1 is DFQATT, CDR2 SNEGSKA, per germline (reference sequence). The V and J ends lost 6 bases and 11 bases, in that order; junction bases with no gene match: 9.

This clone was seen a single time. CDR3 sequence reads: CASQGPTNTEAFF. The CDR3 region has the DNA TGTGCCAGCCAGGGCCCTACGAACACTGAAGCTTTCTTT. The chain carries TRBV6-5 and TRBJ1-1; weak D call: TRBD1 (5 bases). Germline lookup yields CDR1 MNHEY and CDR2 SVGAGI. The CDR3 is made up of 13 amino acids. V was cut by 8 bases and J by 1 base, with 11 bases left in between.

V and J are TRBV27 and TRBJ2-2; 9 bases line up with TRBD1. This CDR3 is 22 amino acids long. Germline V gene lookup returns CDR1 MNHEY and CDR2 SMNVEV (reference sequence). Trimming cost V 3 bases and J 3 bases; bases outside gene matches: 23. This CDR3 is CASSFRGPWTGDLVPHTGELFF. In DNA, the CDR3 is TGTGCCAGCAGTTTTCGCGGTCCCTGGACAGGGGACCTGGTGCCCCACACCGGGGAGCTGTTTTTT.

In this sample, this clone turned up once. The CDR3 protein is CASSIGSVNEKLFF. For the CDR3, the DNA is TGTGCCAGTAGTATCGGCAGCGTAAATGAAAAACTGTTTTTT. This rearrangement joins TRBV19 to TRBJ1-4; unclear D gene. V was clipped by 3 bases and J by 5 bases, with 10 bases between them. The CDR3 contains 14 residues. Germline assignment: CDR1 LNHDA and CDR2 SQIVND (reference sequence).

V and J are TRBV30 and TRBJ1-1; D unclear. Between the trimmed V and J ends, which lost 0 bases and 2 bases, there was a span of 10 bases. Germline assignment: CDR1 GTSNPN and CDR2 SVGIG (reference sequence). The CDR3 consists of 14 residues. CDR3 sequence: CAWSVVRSNTEAFF. The CDR3 DNA follows: TGTGCCTGGAGTGTAGTTAGATCAAACACTGAAGCTTTCTTT.

V usage is TRBV2 and J usage is TRBJ2-3; perhaps TRBD1 as D (5 bases). Between the trimmed V and J ends, which lost 6 bases and 2 bases, there was a span of 15 bases. This CDR3 region has 15 residues. Germline V gene sequence: CDR1 SNHLY, CDR2 FYNNEI. CDR3 in amino acids: CASSDSLFPTDTQYF. DNA for the CDR3: TGTGCCAGCAGCGACAGCCTGTTCCCCACAGATACGCAGTATTTT. Complete variable domain (other parts from reference TRBV2 and TRBJ2-3): EPEVTQTPSHQVTQMGQEVILRCVPISNHLYFYWYRQILGQKVEFLVSFYNNEISEKSEIFDDQFSVERPDGSNFTLKIRSTKLEDSAMYFCASSDSLFPTDTQYFGPGTRLTVL.

This chain joins TRBV15 and TRBJ2-3; D perhaps matches TRBD1 (5 bases). CDR1 and CDR2 (germline): LNHNV, YYDKDF (reference sequence). The CDR3 consists of 14 residues. Trimming stripped 7 bases from V and 0 bases from J, with 11 bases between. The CDR3 region has the DNA TGTGCCACCAAAACAGGTCATAGCACAGATACGCAGTATTTT. Translating gives CATKTGHSTDTQYF. The full variable domain, rest sourced from reference TRBV15 and TRBJ2-3, is DAMVIQNPRYQVTQFGKPVTLSCSQTLNHNVMYWYQQKSSQAPKLLFHYYDKDFNNEADTPDNFQSRRPNTSFCFLDIRSPGLGDTAMYLCATKTGHSTDTQYFGPGTRLTVL.

The CDR3 nucleotides read TGCAGCGTCCAATCGGGGGGCGTCGGGGAGCTGTTTTTT. This codes for CSVQSGGVGELFF. J is TRBJ2-2 and V is TRBV29-1; maybe TRBD2 (7 bases). Deletions cut 6 bases from V and 7 bases from J, with 15 bases between. The germline V gene has CDR1 SQVTM and CDR2 ANQGSEA. CDR3 length: 13 residues.

The chain carries TRBV19 and TRBJ1-1, with a tentative D call TRBD1 (6 bases). The CDR3 is made up of 12 amino acids. V lost 7 bases and J lost 9, with 15 bases in between. Germline CDR1 is LNHDA and CDR2 is SQIVND (reference sequence). In DNA form, the CDR3 reads TGTGCCAGTACCCGGCCGGGACAAAAAGCTTTCTTT. Its translation is CASTRPGQKAFF.

The CDR3 DNA sequence: TGTGCCAGCAGTTTTGAAGCCCCCTACAATGAGCAGTTCTTC. Protein sequence: CASSFEAPYNEQFF. This chain joins TRBV27 and TRBJ2-1; no reliable D call. This CDR3 is 14 amino acids long. Germline V gene data show CDR1 as MNHEY and CDR2 as SMNVEV (reference sequence). V was clipped by 3 bases and J by 2 bases, with 8 bases between them.

V and J are TRBV28 and TRBJ1-5, with 9 bases identical to TRBD1. The CDR3 sequence is 15 residues long. With 5 bases clipped from V and 5 bases from J, the junction kept 7 bases outside the gene matches. Germline assignment: CDR1 MDHEN and CDR2 SYDVKM. The CDR3 DNA reads TGTGCCAGCAGTCCAACGGGACAGGGACATCAGCCCCAGCATTTT. It encodes CASSPTGQGHQPQHF.